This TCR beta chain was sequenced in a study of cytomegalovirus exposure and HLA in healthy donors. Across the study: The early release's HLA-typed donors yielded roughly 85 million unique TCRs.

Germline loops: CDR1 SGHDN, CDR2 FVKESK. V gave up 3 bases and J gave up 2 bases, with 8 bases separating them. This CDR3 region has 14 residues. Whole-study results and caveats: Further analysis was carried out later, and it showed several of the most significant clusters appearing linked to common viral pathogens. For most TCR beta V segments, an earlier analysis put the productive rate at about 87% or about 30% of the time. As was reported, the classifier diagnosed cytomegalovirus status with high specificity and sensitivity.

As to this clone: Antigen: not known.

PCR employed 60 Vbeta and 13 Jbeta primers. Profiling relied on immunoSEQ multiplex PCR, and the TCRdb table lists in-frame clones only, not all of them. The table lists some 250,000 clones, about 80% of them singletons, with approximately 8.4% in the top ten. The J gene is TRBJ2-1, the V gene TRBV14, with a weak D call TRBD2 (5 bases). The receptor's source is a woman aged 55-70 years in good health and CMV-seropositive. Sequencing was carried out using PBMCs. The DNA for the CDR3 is TGTGCCAGCAGCCAGCGGGCGCCCTACAATGAGCAGTTCTTC. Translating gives CASSQRAPYNEQFF.